The clone carrying this T cell receptor beta chain was detected only a few times. One entry per CDR3 protein results from TCRdb running MiXCR on the 5' RACE reads. The sample comprises approximately 890,000 distinct CDR3 sequences, 10% to 15% of which are singletons, and about 1.5% rests with the top ten. The CDR3 totals 14 residues. J gave up 7 bases and V 2 bases, and 3 bases lay outside the gene matches. Germline-derived CDR1 and CDR2 are MNHEY and SVGAGI. This sample is drawn from a study of identical twins. Separately, the same data were catalogued under a study of yellow fever vaccine responses in identical twins. From that study: Convergence reportedly seemed to mark part of the twins' vaccine T cell response, with personalization marking the rest.

The clonotype originates from a young woman in good health. The V and J genes are TRBV6-5 and TRBJ2-1; 9 nucleotides align to TRBD2. Material: PBMCs. The CDR3 bases are TGTGCCAGCAGTTACGCGGGGGGGCAAAATGAGCAGTTCTTC. Residues: CASSYAGGQNEQFF.